This T cell receptor beta chain was obtained from a study of cytomegalovirus exposure and HLA in healthy donors. This clone occurred a few times. As yet, its antigen is unknown. Study-wide points: Later analysis identified 16,000 or so TCR beta sequences associated with HLA alleles, using a false discovery rate threshold of 0.05. In terms of immune exposure information, only CMV serostatus was available. The study reported that TCR beta sequences accurately predicted HLA-A and HLA-B alleles in most subjects.

The PCR contained 60 Vbeta and 13 Jbeta primers. Libraries were prepared by immunoSEQ multiplex PCR; TCRdb keeps only in-frame clonotypes and omits some of them. The sample records 110,000 to 150,000 clones, roughly 9.4% being singletons. The sample comprised PBMCs. This TCR was sampled from a male donor in good health and CMV-seronegative.

The CDR3 DNA sequence: TGCGCCAGCTTTTCCGTTAGCGGGAGGAACACCGGGGAGCTGTTTTTT. It encodes CASFSVSGRNTGELFF. The genes are TRBV5-1 and TRBJ2-2; 9 bases agree with TRBD2. J lost 1 base, V lost 7 bases, and 8 bases had no gene match. The CDR3 totals 16 residues. Germline V lookup: CDR1 SGHRS, CDR2 YFSETQ.